This T cell receptor (beta chain) originates from a study of blood T cell repertoires in COVID-19. Background on the study: T cells, B-cell-depleted T cells, or PBMCs supplied cDNA or gDNA.

Individuals drawn from some 25 US areas were about 18 to 89 years old. Germline V CDR1 and CDR2: SEHNR, FQNEAQ (reference sequence). CDR3 length: 14 residues. V lost 2 bases, J lost 8 bases, and 12 bases lay in between. This table comes from immunoSEQ multiplex PCR, and its TCRdb copy is limited to in-frame clones, with some not included. Seen here are some 190,000 clones, around 81% observed once, and the top ten hold 4.3%. Sequences were obtained from PBMCs or T cells enriched from blood (not recorded which). This TCR was recovered from a man aged 25-40 years with acute COVID-19. This chain connects TRBV7-9 to TRBJ1-4; D is possibly TRBD1 (6 bases). The chain's CDR3 is CASSLLGHNEKLFF. The CDR3 DNA is TGTGCCAGCAGCTTATTGGGACACAACGAAAAACTGTTTTTT.